A selection of T cell receptor beta chains follows, all from one sample in a study of T cell responses to AZD1222 COVID-19 vaccine. The table came from immunoSEQ multiplex PCR; TCRdb's copy has only in-frame clones and leaves some out. Seen here are 95,000 to 150,000 clones, about 93% observed once, and the top ten hold 5%. Sequencing used peripheral blood, obtained 28 days after the second AZD1222 dose. The origin of the receptors is an adult who received the AZD1222 COVID-19 vaccine. Both conserved end residues are part of each CDR3. A D gene is named only where the DNA matches it firmly. A row's size may be missing; if present it is once, few, many or a size class.

TRBJ1-3 | TRBD1 | - | TRBV9 | CASSVQGAGNTIYF | TGTGCCAGCAGCGTTCAGGGGGCGGGTAACACCATATATTTT
TRBJ1-5 | - | once | TRBV6-2/TRBV6-3 | CASSFIRAGQPQHF | TGTGCCAGCAGTTTTATACGGGCAGGTCAGCCCCAGCATTTT
TRBJ1-2 | TRBD1 | - | TRBV28 | CASSVQGAWDYGYTF | TGTGCCAGCAGTGTACAGGGGGCATGGGACTATGGCTACACCTTC
TRBJ2-4 | - | - | TRBV7-8 | CASSLGTENIQYF | TGTGCCAGCAGCTTAGGGACAGAAAACATTCAGTACTTC
TRBJ1-2 | - | - | TRBV7-4 | CARYGYTF | TGTGCCCGCTATGGCTACACCTTC
TRBJ2-3 | - | - | TRBV5-1 | CASSELPSLTDTQYF | TGCGCCAGCAGCGAACTGCCGAGCCTCACAGATACGCAGTATTTT
TRBJ1-2 | - | - | TRBV12-3/TRBV12-4 | CASRPPGTGYTF | TGTGCCAGCAGACCCCCCGGGACTGGCTACACCTTC
TRBJ2-1 | - | - | TRBV24-1 | CATGSGAYNEQFF | TGTGCCACCGGTAGCGGAGCCTACAATGAGCAGTTCTTC
TRBJ2-2 | - | - | TRBV5-4 | CASSLGSGTGELFF | TGTGCCAGCAGCTTGGGGTCAGGCACCGGGGAGCTGTTTTTT
TRBJ1-1 | - | - | TRBV27 | CASSLSGFTTAISTEAFF | TGTGCCAGCAGTTTATCGGGTTTTACGACCGCCATATCCACTGAAGCTTTCTTT
TRBJ2-7 | - | - | TRBV13 | CASSLGAGEQYF | TGTGCCAGCAGCTTAGGTGCGGGCGAGCAGTACTTC
TRBJ1-6 | - | - | TRBV6-1 | CASSESPRNSPLHF | TGTGCCAGCAGTGAAAGTCCCCGCAATTCACCCCTCCACTTT
TRBJ2-3 | - | once | TRBV28 | CATVPEGDTDTQYF | TGTGCCACCGTCCCCGAGGGGGACACAGATACGCAGTATTTT
TRBJ1-1 | - | - | TRBV19 | CASSLFHKNTEAFF | TGTGCCAGTAGCCTCTTCCACAAGAACACTGAAGCTTTCTTT
TRBJ2-2 | TRBD1 | - | TRBV7-6 | CASSLDRAGGWTGELFF | TGTGCCAGCAGCTTAGACCGGGCAGGGGGTTGGACCGGGGAGCTGTTTTTT
TRBJ1-4 | - | - | TRBV5-1 | CASSSGVENEKLFF | TGCGCCAGCAGCTCGGGTGTCGAGAATGAAAAACTGTTTTTT
TRBJ2-5 | TRBD1 | once | TRBV29-1 | CSVDGTGQETQYF | TGCAGCGTTGACGGGACAGGGCAAGAGACCCAGTACTTC
TRBJ2-7 | - | - | TRBV27 | CASSFTGPLGYEQYF | TGTGCCAGCAGTTTTACCGGGCCCCTGGGGTACGAGCAGTACTTC
TRBJ1-1 | - | - | TRBV9 | CASSVGPKQREGAEAFF | TGTGCCAGCAGCGTAGGTCCGAAACAGAGGGAGGGGGCTGAAGCTTTCTTT
TRBJ1-2 | TRBD1 | - | TRBV18 | CASSPIVGQGAQYHGYTF | TGTGCCAGCTCACCAATCGTGGGACAGGGTGCCCAATACCATGGCTACACCTTC
TRBJ1-1 | - | - | TRBV3-1/TRBV3-2 | CASSSSQGTEAFF | TGTGCCAGCAGCTCCTCACAGGGCACTGAAGCTTTCTTT
TRBJ1-1 | - | - | TRBV9 | CASSVGPTGTEAFF | TGTGCCAGCAGCGTAGGACCAACGGGCACTGAAGCTTTCTTT
TRBJ1-5 | TRBD1 | - | TRBV18 | CASSLNTGDVGQPQHF | TGTGCCAGCTCACTAAACACAGGGGACGTTGGTCAGCCCCAGCATTTT
TRBJ1-1 | TRBD1 | - | TRBV7-2 | CASSPWTGSANTEAFF | TGTGCCAGCAGCCCGTGGACAGGGAGCGCGAACACTGAAGCTTTCTTT
TRBJ2-4 | - | - | TRBV7-2 | CASSLDRNIQYF | TGTGCCAGCAGCCTAGACCGAAACATTCAGTACTTC
TRBJ1-1 | - | - | TRBV9 | CASRSENTEAFF | TGTGCCAGCAGGTCGGAGAACACTGAAGCTTTCTTT
TRBJ1-6 | - | - | TRBV4-3 | CASSQEAVSSYNSPLHF | TGCGCCAGCAGCCAAGAGGCCGTGAGCTCCTATAATTCACCCCTCCACTTT
TRBJ2-7 | TRBD2 | - | TRBV6-2/TRBV6-3 | CASSSRTSDIYEQYF | TGTGCCAGCAGTTCTCGGACTAGCGACATCTACGAGCAGTACTTC
TRBJ2-2 | TRBD1 | - | TRBV5-1 | CASSLPPGQISGELFF | TGCGCCAGCAGCTTGCCCCCGGGACAGATCTCCGGGGAGCTGTTTTTT
TRBJ1-1 | - | - | TRBV2 | CASSEQLTLAFF | TGTGCCAGCAGTGAACAATTGACGTTAGCTTTCTTT
TRBJ1-1 | - | - | TRBV6-1 | CASSEGLRAGSLNTEAFF | TGTGCCAGCAGTGAAGGTCTTCGGGCAGGGAGTTTGAACACTGAAGCTTTCTTT
TRBJ2-7 | - | - | TRBV6-2/TRBV6-3 | CASSNPGLRYEQYF | TGTGCCAGCAGTAACCCGGGACTGCGCTACGAGCAGTACTTC
TRBJ1-5 | - | - | TRBV25-1 | CASSEFGGNQPQHF | TGTGCCAGCAGTGAATTTGGGGGTAATCAGCCCCAGCATTTT
TRBJ1-1 | TRBD1 | - | TRBV10-3 | CAISDNRGPNTEAFF | TGTGCCATCAGTGATAACAGGGGCCCCAACACTGAAGCTTTCTTT
TRBJ1-2 | - | few | TRBV18 | CASSPSPGQSPDGYTF | TGTGCCAGCTCACCCAGTCCTGGGCAGTCCCCTGACGGCTACACCTTC
TRBJ1-2 | - | - | TRBV7-2 | CASSQGQNPNYGYTF | TGTGCCAGCAGCCAGGGGCAGAACCCTAACTATGGCTACACCTTC
TRBJ1-4 | - | - | TRBV5-4 | CASSGRLNEKLFF | TGTGCCAGCAGCGGGCGGCTTAATGAAAAACTGTTTTTT
TRBJ1-5 | - | - | TRBV19 | CASSIFRGNGQPQHF | TGTGCCAGTAGTATATTTCGAGGGAACGGTCAGCCCCAGCATTTT
TRBJ1-3 | - | - | TRBV21-1 | CASSKAESGNTIYF | TGTGCCAGCAGCAAGGCGGAATCTGGAAACACCATATATTTT
TRBJ1-2 | - | - | TRBV5-1 | CASSLPQGNNYGYTF | TGCGCCAGCAGCTTGCCCCAGGGGAATAACTATGGCTACACCTTC
TRBJ2-5 | TRBD1 | - | TRBV7-9 | CASSQFPIGDRGEQETQYF | TGTGCCAGCAGTCAGTTTCCCATTGGGGACAGGGGAGAACAAGAGACCCAGTACTTC
TRBJ2-7 | TRBD1 | - | TRBV6-2/TRBV6-3 | CASSRVIGTGISYEQYF | TGTGCCAGCAGCCGTGTTATAGGGACAGGCATAAGTTACGAGCAGTACTTC
TRBJ2-2 | TRBD2 | - | TRBV6-2/TRBV6-3 | CASSQGTSGSHGELFF | TGTGCCAGCAGTCAAGGGACTAGCGGGAGTCACGGGGAGCTGTTTTTT